These 5 T cell receptor beta chains were all obtained from the same sample, sequenced in a study of response to subunit inactivated influenza vaccine (dated by TCRdb to about 2018). The library was prepared using RT-PCR. The reads were generated on an Illumina HiSeq 2500. TCRdb handled the public reads itself, with Q25 trimming in fastp and clone calling in MiXCR, and kept productive beta chains. Each CDR3 protein gets just one entry, which takes the most common genes and DNA from the rows behind it. This sample is represented by about 570,000 distinct CDR3 sequences; approximately 10% of them were singletons. The ten top clones hold 11% of the sample. The same sample was also studied in work on T cells expressing NK-cell markers. The other study reports the following: The TCR beta cDNA libraries were made using 5'RACE template switching, a step that added both a universal primer site and unique molecular identifiers.

Specimen: PBMCs from blood, collected on the day of vaccination. These TCRs come from a man aged 50-60 years who received an inactivated influenza vaccine. Donor details come from another sample of the same person, matched by shared clones.

This clonotype occurred a few times. The chain uses TRBV30 and TRBJ2-1; TRBD1 agrees at 7 bases. The CDR3 contains 14 residues. V lost 2 bases and J lost 5; bases outside the gene matches: 6. Germline values: CDR1 GTSNPN, CDR2 SVGIG (reference sequence). The CDR3 spells CAWSTLQGNNEQFF. CDR3 bases: TGTGCCTGGAGTACGCTACAGGGGAACAATGAGCAGTTCTTC.

V usage is TRBV20-1 and J usage is TRBJ2-6; unclear D gene. The CDR3 totals 16 residues. V lost 1 base to trimming and J lost 0 bases, with 10 bases between them. Germline loops: CDR1 DFQATT, CDR2 SNEGSKA (reference sequence). The CDR3 reads CSARGPAFSGANVLTF. Here the CDR3 DNA reads TGCAGTGCTAGAGGTCCCGCCTTCTCTGGGGCCAACGTCCTGACTTTC.

The genes are TRBV20-1 and TRBJ2-7; either TRBD1 or TRBD2 may supply D (5 bases each). Germline values: CDR1 DFQATT, CDR2 SNEGSKA (reference sequence). The CDR3 has 18 residues. V gave up 0 bases and J gave up 1 base, with 22 bases separating them. The CDR3 bases are TGCAGTGCTAGAGATCGGTCCCGGAGAAGGGGAGAATCCTACGAGCAGTACTTC. Translation: CSARDRSRRRGESYEQYF.

The chain has TRBV7-3 and TRBJ2-2; D could derive from TRBD1 or TRBD2 (5 bases each). The CDR3 sequence is 16 residues long. The germline CDR1 and CDR2 sequences are SGHTA and FQGTGA. Between the trimmed V and J ends, which lost 1 base and 2 bases, there was a span of 11 bases. CDR3 residues: CASSLRPRGNTGELFF. CDR3 nucleotide sequence: TGTGCCAGCAGCTTAAGGCCCCGGGGCAACACCGGGGAGCTGTTTTTT.

The rearrangement links TRBV5-6 to TRBJ2-3, with D hard to call. The germline gives CDR1 SGHDT, CDR2 YYEEEE. V dropped 1 base and J dropped 2 bases, with 8 bases sitting between them. The CDR3 sequence is 14 residues long. The CDR3 DNA is TGTGCCAGCAGCTTGTTAGTAAACACAGATACGCAGTATTTT. It codes for CASSLLVNTDTQYF.